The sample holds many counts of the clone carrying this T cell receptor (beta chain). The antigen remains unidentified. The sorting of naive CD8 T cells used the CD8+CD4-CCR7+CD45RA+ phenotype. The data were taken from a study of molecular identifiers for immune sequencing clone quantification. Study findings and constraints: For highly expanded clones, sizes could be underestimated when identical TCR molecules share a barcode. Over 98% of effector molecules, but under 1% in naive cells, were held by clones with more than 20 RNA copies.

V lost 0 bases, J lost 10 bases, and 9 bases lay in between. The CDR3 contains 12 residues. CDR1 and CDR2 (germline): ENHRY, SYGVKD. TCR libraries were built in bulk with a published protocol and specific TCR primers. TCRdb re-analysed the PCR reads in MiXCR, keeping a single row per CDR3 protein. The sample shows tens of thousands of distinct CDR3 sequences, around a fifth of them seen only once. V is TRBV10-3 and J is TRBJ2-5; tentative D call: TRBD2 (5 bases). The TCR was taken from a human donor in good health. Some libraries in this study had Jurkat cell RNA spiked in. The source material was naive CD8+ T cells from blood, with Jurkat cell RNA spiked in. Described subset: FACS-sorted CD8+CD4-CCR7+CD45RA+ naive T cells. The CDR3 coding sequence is TGTGCCATCAGTGAGTCCGGGGTCCACCAGTACTTC. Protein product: CAISESGVHQYF.